This T cell receptor (beta chain) appears in the sequencing data of a study of T cell changes during pregnancy in multiple sclerosis. Clones were read by immunoSEQ multiplex PCR, and TCRdb kept only the in-frame ones, dropping some. The sample gives roughly 64,000 clones, about 96% of which show up once; 2% to 2.5% is in the top ten. This material consisted of CD8+ T cells from peripheral blood mononuclear cells, taken after pregnancy. This TCR was sampled from a female donor with multiple sclerosis, enrolled in a pregnancy study.

The CDR3 loop is CASSLDRVTYNEQFF. For the CDR3, the DNA is TGTGCCAGCAGTCTGGACAGGGTGACCTACAATGAGCAGTTCTTC. The chain couples TRBV6-5 to TRBJ2-1; TRBD1 matches 8 bases. V shed 5 bases and J 2 bases; nucleotides not matched to a gene: 5. CDR3 length: 15 residues. The germline CDR1 and CDR2 sequences are MNHEY and SVGAGI.